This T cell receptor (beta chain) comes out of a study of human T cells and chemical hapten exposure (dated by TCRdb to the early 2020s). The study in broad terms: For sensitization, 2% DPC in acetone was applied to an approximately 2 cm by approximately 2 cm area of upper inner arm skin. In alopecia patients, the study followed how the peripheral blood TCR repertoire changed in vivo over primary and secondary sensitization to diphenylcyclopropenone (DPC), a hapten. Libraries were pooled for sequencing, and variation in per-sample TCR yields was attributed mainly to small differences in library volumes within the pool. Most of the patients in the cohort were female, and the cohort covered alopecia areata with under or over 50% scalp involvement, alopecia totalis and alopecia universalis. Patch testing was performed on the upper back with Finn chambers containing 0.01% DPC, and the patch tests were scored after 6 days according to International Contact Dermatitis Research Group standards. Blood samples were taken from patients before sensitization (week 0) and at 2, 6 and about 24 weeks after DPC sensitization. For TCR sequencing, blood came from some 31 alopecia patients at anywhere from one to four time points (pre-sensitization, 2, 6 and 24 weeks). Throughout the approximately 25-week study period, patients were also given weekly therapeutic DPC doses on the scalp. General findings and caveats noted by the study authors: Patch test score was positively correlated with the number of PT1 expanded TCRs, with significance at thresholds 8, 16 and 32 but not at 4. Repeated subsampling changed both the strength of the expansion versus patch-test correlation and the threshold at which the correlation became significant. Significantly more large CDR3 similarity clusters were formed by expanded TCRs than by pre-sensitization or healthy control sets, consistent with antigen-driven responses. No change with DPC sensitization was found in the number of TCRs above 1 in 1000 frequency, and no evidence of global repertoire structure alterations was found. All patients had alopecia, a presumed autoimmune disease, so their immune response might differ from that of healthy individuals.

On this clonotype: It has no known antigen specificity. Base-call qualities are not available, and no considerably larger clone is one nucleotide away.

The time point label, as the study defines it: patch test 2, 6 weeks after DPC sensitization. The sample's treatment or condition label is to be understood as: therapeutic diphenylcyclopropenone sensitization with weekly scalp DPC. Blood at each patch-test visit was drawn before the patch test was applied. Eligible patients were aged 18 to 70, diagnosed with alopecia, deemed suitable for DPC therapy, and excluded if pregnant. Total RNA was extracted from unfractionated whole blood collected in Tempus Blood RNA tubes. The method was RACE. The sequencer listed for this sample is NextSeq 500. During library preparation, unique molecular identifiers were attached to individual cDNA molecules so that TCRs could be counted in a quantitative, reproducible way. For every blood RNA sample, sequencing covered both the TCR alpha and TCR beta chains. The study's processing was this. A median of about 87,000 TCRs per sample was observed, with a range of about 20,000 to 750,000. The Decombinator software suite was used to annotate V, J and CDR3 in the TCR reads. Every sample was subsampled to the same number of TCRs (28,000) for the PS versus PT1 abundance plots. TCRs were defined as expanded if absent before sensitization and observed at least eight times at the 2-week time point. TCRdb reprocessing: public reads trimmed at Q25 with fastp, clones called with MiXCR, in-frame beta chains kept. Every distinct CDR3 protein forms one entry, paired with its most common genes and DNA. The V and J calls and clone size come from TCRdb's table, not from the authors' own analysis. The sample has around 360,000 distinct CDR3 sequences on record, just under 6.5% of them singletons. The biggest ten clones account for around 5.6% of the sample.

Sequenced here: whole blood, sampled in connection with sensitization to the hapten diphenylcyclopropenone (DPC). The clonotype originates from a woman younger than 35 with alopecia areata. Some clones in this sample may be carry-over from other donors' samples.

The DNA sequence is as follows: TGTGCCAGCAGTGGAGCTCCAGGGTCTGAAGCTTTCTTT. The encoded protein is CASSGAPGSEAFF. The chain uses TRBV2 and TRBJ1-1; possibly the D gene is TRBD1, per 5 matching bases. CDR1 and CDR2 were assigned from the germline V gene as SNHLY and FYNNEI. Including the terminal cysteine and phenylalanine, the CDR3 comprises 13 residues. The sequence is cut down to CDR3 DNA, 39 bases in frame from base 1. Trimming removed 4 bases from V and 6 bases from J, leaving 12 bases between the germline ends.